This is a list of T cell receptor beta chains from one sample in a study of T cell responses to AZD1222 COVID-19 vaccine. TCRdb's copy holds only in-frame clones and misses some; the assay was immunoSEQ multiplex PCR. Of around 200,000 clones in the sample, just over 85% were seen once. Sequenced here: peripheral blood, sampled on day 0 of AZD1222 vaccination. Receptor source: an adult in good health. Each CDR3 is given without its conserved first and last residue.

v_gene	j_gene	CDR3aa
TRBV2	TRBJ1-2	ASRGTGNYGYT
TRBV2	TRBJ2-2	ATSPGPRGSGELF
TRBV10-1	TRBJ1-5	ASSAGGPNQPQH
TRBV15	TRBJ2-7	ATSRNRGYEQY
TRBV27	TRBJ1-6	ASRLRSDRAYNSPLH
TRBV30	TRBJ2-7	AWRTLDTKYYEQY
TRBV21-1	TRBJ1-6	ASSISRQVSSYNSPLH
TRBV6-5	TRBJ1-3	ASSYDPRPGRNTIY
TRBV5-1	TRBJ1-1	ASSLERARMNTEAF
TRBV2	TRBJ1-3	ASSGTLAGNTIY
TRBV5-6	TRBJ1-1	ASSFVGQGKDTEAF